The sequence of this TCR beta chain was determined in a study of T cells in localized non-small cell lung cancer. Assay used: immunoSEQ multiplex PCR; TCRdb lists only in-frame clones, some missing. The sample lists about 20,000 clones, about nine tenths occurring once. This CDR3 has 15 amino acids. Germline V gene sequence: CDR1 KGHSH, CDR2 LQKENI. Trimming cost V 3 bases and J 1 base, with 11 bases left between them. The source is a man between 40 and 70 years old with stage I lung adenocarcinoma. The chain carries TRBV18 and TRBJ2-3; perhaps TRBD1 as D (6 bases). The sequenced sample was peripheral blood, obtained before any cancer treatment. The CDR3 nucleotides read TGTGCCAGCTCACCTCGCTACAGGGGCACAGATACGCAGTATTTT. The encoded protein is CASSPRYRGTDTQYF.